A selection of T cell receptor beta chains follows, all from one sample in a study of T cells in Graves' hyperthyroidism and ophthalmopathy. TCRdb processed the multiplex PCR reads anew with MiXCR; each CDR3 protein has one entry. Of about 590,000 distinct CDR3 sequences in the sample, approximately 14% are singletons; the top ten hold under 8%. Source material: blood. The receptor set was obtained from a woman under 40 with Graves' hyperthyroidism. CDR3s include the opening cysteine and the closing phenylalanine or tryptophan. Fields, in order: V gene, D gene, J gene, clone size, CDR3 length, CDR3 protein, CDR3 DNA. D genes are given only for firm matches. Size tells how often a clone was seen (once, few, many) or the class of an expanded clone, and some rows leave it out.

>TRBV6-1|NA|TRBJ2-1|NA|15
CASSGSRVPYNEQFF
TGTGCCAGCAGTGGGTCGAGAGTCCCTTACAATGAGCAGTTCTTC
>TRBV28|TRBD1|TRBJ2-2|few|17
CASTPHSGGARSGELFF
TGTGCCAGCACTCCCCACTCAGGGGGCGCTCGGTCCGGGGAGCTGTTTTTT
>TRBV12-3/TRBV12-4|NA|TRBJ1-2|many|12
CADAEANYGYTF
TGTGCCGACGCAGAAGCTAACTATGGCTACACCTTC
>TRBV5-6|TRBD2|TRBJ2-7|NA|16
CASRVTWTSVYYEQYF
TGTGCCAGCAGAGTAACCTGGACTAGCGTCTACTACGAGCAGTACTTC
>TRBV6-5|TRBD1|TRBJ1-2|many|15
CASSYSGQRGYGYTF
TGTGCCAGCAGTTACTCGGGACAGAGGGGCTATGGCTACACCTTC
>TRBV30|NA|TRBJ1-2|few|12
CAWSMRGGGYTF
TGTGCCTGGAGTATGCGCGGGGGCGGCTACACCTTC
>TRBV5-1|TRBD2|TRBJ2-3|many|16
CASSSTTSGSFKTQYF
TGCGCCAGCAGCTCGACGACTAGCGGGAGTTTTAAGACGCAGTATTTT
>TRBV6-2/TRBV6-3|NA|TRBJ2-4|many|15
CASSVRIGEKNIQYF
TGTGCCAGCAGTGTACGTATTGGGGAGAAAAACATTCAGTACTTC
>TRBV28|NA|TRBJ1-4|many|15
CASSLVSRVDEKLFF
TGTGCCAGCAGTTTAGTGAGCAGGGTTGATGAAAAACTGTTTTTT
>TRBV18|NA|TRBJ2-7|few|14
CASSPLPGQNEQYF
TGTGCCAGCTCACCACTTCCCGGACAGAACGAGCAGTACTTC
>TRBV30|NA|TRBJ1-1|many|16
CAWSKARTVSPTEAFF
TGTGCCTGGAGTAAAGCCCGGACAGTTTCGCCCACTGAAGCTTTCTTT
>TRBV7-2|TRBD1|TRBJ2-3|few|17
CASSLFARQGGTDTQYF
TGTGCCAGCAGCTTATTTGCTAGACAGGGCGGCACAGATACGCAGTATTTT
>TRBV5-1|TRBD1|TRBJ1-3|few|15
CASSYGTASGNTIYF
TGCGCCAGCAGCTACGGGACAGCCTCTGGAAACACCATATATTTT
>TRBV5-5|NA|TRBJ2-1|many|15
CASSLRDTTYNEQFF
TGTGCCAGCAGCTTGCGGGACACAACCTACAATGAGCAGTTCTTC
>TRBV2|NA|TRBJ2-3|NA|15
CASRPQQASTDTQYF
TGTGCCAGCAGGCCCCAACAGGCTAGCACAGATACGCAGTATTTT
>TRBV9|TRBD2|TRBJ2-3|few|18
CASSVGALAGGPTDTQYF
TGTGCCAGCAGCGTAGGGGCACTAGCGGGAGGACCCACAGATACGCAGTATTTT
>TRBV28|NA|TRBJ2-7|many|11
CASSFFYEQYF
TGTGCCAGCAGTTTCTTCTACGAGCAGTACTTC
>TRBV27|TRBD1|TRBJ1-5|few|17
CASSLTGGGYSNQPQHF
TGTGCCAGCAGTTTGACAGGGGGCGGGTATAGCAATCAGCCCCAGCATTTT
>TRBV10-3|NA|TRBJ1-3|NA|15
CAISAGWRSGNTIYF
TGTGCCATCAGCGCAGGGTGGAGGTCTGGAAACACCATATATTTT
>TRBV5-5|TRBD2|TRBJ2-3|many|14
CASSQLAGTDTQYF
TGTGCCAGCAGCCAACTAGCGGGGACAGATACGCAGTATTTT
>TRBV24-1|TRBD2|TRBJ2-1|many|18
CATSDGAGGTKSYNEQFF
TGTGCCACCAGTGATGGAGCGGGTGGGACTAAGTCCTACAATGAGCAGTTCTTC
>TRBV6-1|NA|TRBJ1-1|many|13
CASSEPARFKAFF
TGTGCCAGCAGTGAACCGGCCCGCTTTAAAGCTTTCTTT
>TRBV9|TRBD2|TRBJ2-5|NA|13
CASSVVGGETQYF
TGTGCCAGCAGCGTAGTGGGAGGGGAGACCCAGTACTTC